The 25 T cell receptor beta chains in this list originate from one sample, sequenced in a study of CD8+ T cells in alopecia areata. In each case, RNA was isolated and then reverse transcribed into cDNA as the sequencing template. TCRdb's copy holds only in-frame clones and misses some; the assay was immunoSEQ multiplex PCR. The sample lists roughly 280,000 clones, 60% occurring once. Treatment meaning: oral pan-JAK inhibitor, 5-10 mg twice daily. The source was CD4+ T cells sorted from blood, collected around week 54, from a patient treated with tofacitinib. These receptors were obtained from a human donor with alopecia areata.

This chain links TRBV30 with TRBJ2-7; no definite D call. Germline loops: CDR1 GTSNPN, CDR2 SVGIG (reference sequence). The CDR3 covers 13 residues. V lost 1 base and J 4 bases, leaving 11 bases between the germline ends. Here the CDR3 DNA reads TGTGCCTGGAGTGGCCCGGAGAGGTACGAGCAGTACTTC. It codes for CAWSGPERYEQYF.

There are a few counts of this clone. CDR3 sequence (DNA): TGTGCCAGCAGATCTCCGGGACAGGGGGCGTACGAGCAGTACTTC. Amino acid sequence: CASRSPGQGAYEQYF. The chain employs TRBV5-6 and TRBJ2-7, with 12 bases fitting TRBD1. Germline trimming cut 5 bases from V and 4 bases from J; bases unmatched to any gene: 7. This CDR3 is built from 15 residues. Germline CDR1 SGHDT, CDR2 YYEEEE.

This clone was seen a few times. This specimen includes other DNA sequences encoding the same CDR3. The chain has TRBV29-1 and TRBJ2-3; D is unclear. V was trimmed by 6 bases and J by 1 base, leaving 8 bases between them. The CDR3 is 12 amino acids. CDR1 and CDR2 from the germline V gene are SQVTM and ANQGSEA. This chain's CDR3 is CSVDPGTDTQYF. The CDR3 nucleotides read TGCAGCGTCGACCCTGGCACAGATACGCAGTATTTT.

This chain uses TRBV4-2 with TRBJ1-4; possible D gene TRBD1, 5 bases. Germline CDR1 LGHNA, CDR2 YNFKEQ. This CDR3 contains 16 residues. Trimming cost V 3 bases and J 1 base, with 12 bases left between them. CDR3 loop: CASSQTGTETNEKLFF. For the CDR3, the DNA is TGTGCCAGCAGCCAGACCGGGACCGAAACTAATGAAAAACTGTTTTTT.

The CDR3 here is CASSQEGHNEQFF. DNA for the CDR3: TGTGCCAGCAGCCAGGAAGGTCACAATGAGCAGTTCTTC. The chain is built from TRBV11-3 and TRBJ2-1; D gene uncertain. Germline CDR1 is SGHNT and CDR2 is YENEEA. CDR3 size: 13 residues. The V and J ends lost 5 bases and 5 bases respectively, with 10 bases between them.

This chain joins TRBV5-4 and TRBJ1-4; D perhaps matches TRBD1 (6 bases). This CDR3 contains 15 residues. V was trimmed by 4 bases and J by 3 bases, leaving 13 bases between them. Germline V gene lookup returns CDR1 SGHNT and CDR2 YYREEE (reference sequence). In DNA, the CDR3 is TGTGCCAGCAGCAACCAAGGGGGGGCTAATGAAAAACTGTTTTTT. It translates to CASSNQGGANEKLFF.

The rearrangement uses TRBV5-4 and TRBJ2-1; D gene ambiguous. V gave up 0 bases and J gave up 3 bases, with 10 bases separating them. The CDR3 length is 15 residues. CDR1 is SGHNT, CDR2 YYREEE, per germline (reference sequence). Written as DNA, the CDR3 is TGTGCCAGCAGCTTGGCCGGGCAGTACTACAATGAGCAGTTCTTC. This sequence encodes CASSLAGQYYNEQFF.

CDR3 region: CASSSGRDRLETQYF. The DNA of the CDR3 is TGCGCCAGCAGCTCCGGAAGGGACAGGTTGGAGACCCAGTACTTC. This chain uses TRBV5-1 with TRBJ2-5; 8 nucleotides agree with TRBD1. The CDR3 covers 15 residues. Losses at the gene ends were 3 bases for V and 5 bases for J; bases not matched to a gene: 9. Germline assignment: CDR1 SGHRS and CDR2 YFSETQ.

This sequence joins TRBV4-1 and TRBJ2-3; D is unclear. Germline V CDR1 and CDR2: MGHRA, YSYEKL. This CDR3 contains 14 residues. V lost 0 bases to trimming and J lost 3 bases, with 7 bases between them. CDR3 in amino acids: CASSQDPWTDTQYF. For the CDR3, the DNA is TGCGCCAGCAGCCAAGATCCGTGGACAGATACGCAGTATTTT.

V and J are TRBV7-2 and TRBJ2-3; D uncertain. The ends were cut back, 5 bases at V and 0 bases at J, with 3 bases in the middle. This CDR3 has 12 amino acids. Germline-derived CDR1 and CDR2 are SGHTA and FQGNSA. The CDR3 spells CASSGSTDTQYF. The CDR3 bases are TGTGCCAGCAGCGGGAGCACAGATACGCAGTATTTT.

This clone has more than one count but fewer than ten. One end of the junction varies from germline; a read error may be responsible. V is TRBV29-1 and J is TRBJ2-5; 9 bases line up with TRBD2. Germline loops: CDR1 SQVTM, CDR2 ANQGSEA. This CDR3 is 13 amino acids long. This chain's CDR3 is CSVEDRGTSRWDF. CDR3 nucleotide sequence: TGCAGCGTTGAAGACAGAGGGACTAGCCGGTGGGACTTC.

The CDR3, as DNA: TGTGCCAGCAGTAAGCTGCGCGAGCAGTACTTC. This codes for CASSKLREQYF. The V and J genes are TRBV6-6 and TRBJ2-7, with unresolved D. This CDR3 is built from 11 residues. In germline, CDR1 is MNHNY, CDR2 SVGAGI (reference sequence). Trimming removed 5 bases at V and 6 bases at J, with 8 bases between.

This clone occurred once. The chain carries TRBV30 and TRBJ2-3; D may correspond to TRBD1 or TRBD2 (5 bases each). V lost 2 bases and J 0 bases, leaving 15 bases between the germline ends. Germline V gene lookup returns CDR1 GTSNPN and CDR2 SVGIG (reference sequence). The CDR3 sequence is 16 residues long. DNA of the CDR3: TGTGCCTGGAGTAAAGGGACGCCGGGTAGCACAGATACGCAGTATTTT. Translating it yields CAWSKGTPGSTDTQYF.

This chain uses TRBV2 with TRBJ2-1, with D unclear. CDR3 length: 13 amino acids. V lost 7 bases and J 7 bases, leaving 14 bases between the germline ends. The V gene's germline CDR1 is SNHLY and CDR2 FYNNEI. The CDR3: CASTRDLENEQFF. The CDR3 DNA reads as TGTGCCAGCACCAGAGACTTGGAGAATGAGCAGTTCTTC.

The chain is built from TRBV6-5 and TRBJ2-5; D is ambiguous. V lost 4 bases and J 4 bases, leaving 4 bases between the germline ends. The germline gives CDR1 MNHEY, CDR2 SVGAGI. The CDR3 totals 11 residues. CDR3 in amino acids: CASSFRETQYF. The CDR3 bases are TGTGCCAGCAGTTTTCGAGAGACCCAGTACTTC.

This chain connects TRBV7-2 to TRBJ1-6, with D perhaps TRBD1 (5 bases). The germline CDR1 and CDR2 sequences are SGHTA and FQGNSA. V gave up 5 bases and J gave up 1 base, with 9 bases separating them. This CDR3 is 15 amino acids long. The CDR3 region has the DNA TGTGCCAGCAGCCCCCAGGGTTCCTATAATTCACCCCTCCACTTT. Encoded protein: CASSPQGSYNSPLHF.

This clone was found once. The CDR3 sequence: CASSIVSTYNEQFF. CDR3 DNA: TGTGCCAGTAGTATCGTAAGTACCTACAATGAGCAGTTCTTC. V usage is TRBV19 and J usage is TRBJ2-1, with D unclear. With 3 bases removed from V and 2 bases from J, the gap between germline ends came to 8 bases. CDR1 is LNHDA, CDR2 SQIVND, per germline (reference sequence). The CDR3 totals 14 residues.

This clone was observed once. The J gene is TRBJ2-3, the V gene TRBV7-2, with TRBD1 identical over 9 bases. This CDR3 is built from 16 residues. The germline CDR1 and CDR2 sequences are SGHTA and FQGNSA. V gave up 5 bases and J gave up 2 bases; unmatched junction bases: 8. The CDR3 DNA reads TGTGCCAGCAGCCTCCCTGGGGACAGGGCCACAGATACGCAGTATTTT. Translation: CASSLPGDRATDTQYF.

This sequence joins TRBV29-1 and TRBJ1-1; perhaps TRBD1 as D (5 bases). Per the germline V gene, CDR1 is SQVTM and CDR2 is ANQGSEA. CDR3 length equals 14 residues. The germline V and J ends were trimmed by 7 bases and 4 bases, with 19 bases remaining between them. CDR3 sequence reads: CSGEEGIVFTEAFF. CDR3 in DNA: TGCAGCGGGGAGGAGGGGATCGTATTCACTGAAGCTTTCTTT.

The chain couples TRBV18 to TRBJ1-5; D remains unclear. Germline V CDR1 and CDR2: KGHSH, LQKENI. The CDR3 extends over 12 amino acids. The V and J ends lost 3 bases and 7 bases respectively, with 7 bases between them. The CDR3 region has the DNA TGTGCCAGCTCACCGGCTGGGCAGCCCCAGCATTTT. Translated, it gives CASSPAGQPQHF.

The chain links TRBV30 to TRBJ1-6, with D hard to call. Trimming removed 0 bases at V and 4 bases at J, with 10 bases between. This CDR3 has 15 amino acids. Germline CDR1 and CDR2: GTSNPN and SVGIG (reference sequence). The CDR3 protein is CAWSVLAGYNSPLHF. The CDR3 region has the DNA TGTGCCTGGAGTGTACTGGCAGGTTATAATTCACCCCTCCACTTT. Together with reference TRBV30 and TRBJ1-6, the CDR3 gives the full variable domain: SQTIHQWPATLVQPVGSPLSLECTVEGTSNPNLYWYRQAAGRGLQLLFYSVGIGQISSEVPQNLSASRPQDRQFILSSKKLLLSDSGFYLCAWSVLAGYNSPLHFGNGTRLTVT.

V gene TRBV5-1 combines with J gene TRBJ2-7; D is unresolved. Germline V lookup: CDR1 SGHRS, CDR2 YFSETQ. This CDR3 has 15 residues. The V gene lost 5 bases and the J gene lost 3 bases, with 18 bases spanning the gap. DNA of the CDR3: TGCGCCAGCAGATTAGAAGGTACCTCCTACTACGAGCAGTACTTC. As protein: CASRLEGTSYYEQYF.

The chain couples TRBV29-1 to TRBJ1-2; D perhaps matches TRBD1 (5 bases). V shed 4 bases and J shed 6 bases, with 12 bases lying between them. The CDR3 consists of 12 residues. Germline loops: CDR1 SQVTM, CDR2 ANQGSEA. For the CDR3, the DNA is TGCAGCGTTGCCAGGGACTTAGATGGCTACACCTTC. Translated, it gives CSVARDLDGYTF.

The V and J genes are TRBV4-2 and TRBJ2-5, with TRBD2 matching over 11 bases. The CDR3 contains 14 residues. With 6 bases clipped from V and 5 bases from J, the junction kept 5 bases outside the gene matches. Germline V gene data show CDR1 as LGHNA and CDR2 as YNFKEQ. The CDR3 DNA reads as TGTGCCAGCAGTCGACTAGCGGGGATCGAGACCCAGTACTTC. This codes for CASSRLAGIETQYF.

The chain joins TRBV6-6 to TRBJ2-2; unclear D gene. There are 15 residues in the CDR3. Trimming removed 4 bases from V and 4 bases from J, with 13 bases in between. CDR1 and CDR2 from the germline V gene are MNHNY and SVGAGI (reference sequence). In nucleotides, the CDR3 is TGTGCCAGCAGTTTTGCATCAAGGAGCACCGGGGAGCTGTTTTTT. It specifies CASSFASRSTGELFF.